The clone carrying this T cell receptor (beta chain) has only one observation. This sample was taken from a study of blood T cell repertoires in COVID-19. Profiling relied on immunoSEQ multiplex PCR, and the TCRdb table lists in-frame clones only, not all of them. The table shows fewer than 200,000 clones, with approximately 86% occurring only once. The V and J ends lost 2 bases and 1 base respectively, with 14 bases between them. Germline CDR1 SGHVS, CDR2 FQNEAQ. This CDR3 is 16 amino acids long. The chain employs TRBV7-8 and TRBJ1-1; D might be TRBD1 (5 bases). The sample was peripheral blood. This receptor was taken from a man in his forties with active or convalescent COVID-19. CDR3 amino acids: CASSLPEEGSNTEAFF. CDR3 DNA: TGTGCCAGCAGCTTACCCGAGGAGGGGTCGAACACTGAAGCTTTCTTT.